This T cell receptor beta chain was recovered during a study of blood T cell repertoires in COVID-19. At the level of the study: T cells, B-cell-depleted T cells, or PBMCs supplied cDNA or gDNA.

Everyone who took part was about 18 to 90 years old, and they came from about 23 US areas. Participant reports of clinical history set cohort assignment. Cohort 3 recovered donors had two negative PCRs, clearance, or symptom resolution. In germline, CDR1 is SGDLS, CDR2 YYNGEE. The length of the CDR3 is 15 residues. With 1 base removed from V and 0 bases from J, the gap between germline ends came to 11 bases. Only in-frame clones appear in the TCRdb table, and some are missing; sequencing was by immunoSEQ multiplex PCR. This sample yields approximately 220,000 clones, of which approximately 81% are seen a single time; roughly 20% belongs to the top ten.

The clonotype comes from a man aged 40-55 years who had recovered from COVID-19. The source material was PBMCs or T cells enriched from blood (not recorded which). The rearrangement links TRBV9 to TRBJ2-7, with D maybe TRBD2 (6 bases). This chain's CDR3 is CASSVRDGSSYEQYF. The CDR3, as DNA: TGTGCCAGCAGCGTAAGGGACGGGAGCTCCTACGAGCAGTACTTC.